The 3 T cell receptor beta chains presented below share a single source sample, sequenced in a study of T cell responses to AZD1222 COVID-19 vaccine. TCRdb's copy holds only in-frame clones and misses some; the assay was immunoSEQ multiplex PCR. The table shows around 160,000 clones, with under 95% occurring only once. Sequenced material: peripheral blood, taken on day 0 of MenACWY control vaccination. Source of these receptors: an adult in good health.

This chain uses TRBV11-2 with TRBJ2-2; D is unclear. V was clipped by 5 bases and J by 2 bases, with 15 bases between them. CDR1 and CDR2 from the germline V gene are SGHAT and FQNNGV. The length of the CDR3 is 16 residues. CDR3 in amino acids: CASSRPGRANTGELFF. CDR3 DNA sequence: TGTGCCAGCAGCCGTCCCGGACGGGCAAACACCGGGGAGCTGTTTTTT.

This clone was found a few times. This chain uses TRBV29-1 with TRBJ2-7; D is perhaps TRBD2 (7 bases). The germline V gene has CDR1 SQVTM and CDR2 ANQGSEA. The CDR3 runs to 13 residues. V lost 2 bases and J 5 bases, leaving 13 bases between the germline ends. The CDR3 is CSVERQAGDEQYF. The DNA for the CDR3 is TGCAGCGTTGAAAGACAGGCGGGGGACGAGCAGTACTTC.

In its sample, this clone was seen a few times. In the same sample, other DNA sequences code for this CDR3. The genes are TRBV2 and TRBJ1-6; perhaps TRBD1 as D (5 bases). This CDR3 comprises 14 residues. Germline values: CDR1 SNHLY, CDR2 FYNNEI. V was clipped by 4 bases and J by 7 bases, with 11 bases between them. CDR3 amino acids: CASSVRDYNSPLHF. CDR3 DNA: TGTGCCAGCAGTGTTCGGGACTACAATTCACCCCTCCACTTT.